This T cell receptor beta chain was documented in a study of T cells in narcolepsy. Study-level information: Patients with NT1 or NT2 and healthy control donors were enrolled.

This table comes from immunoSEQ multiplex PCR, and its TCRdb copy is limited to in-frame clones, with some not included. This table holds about 40,000 clones, around 88% found once. The CDR3 sequence is 15 residues long. Germline CDR1 SGHNT, CDR2 YENEEA. Trimming took off 5 bases at V and 3 bases at J, with 17 bases between the two ends. Sequenced input: CD45RA- memory CD4+ T cells from PBMCs. The receptor was derived from a human donor with narcolepsy. The gene calls are TRBV11-3 and TRBJ2-7, with D tentatively TRBD2 (5 bases). Here the CDR3 reads CASSHSGRGYYEQYF. The CDR3 DNA reads TGTGCCAGCAGCCACAGTGGACGGGGATACTACGAGCAGTACTTC.